The 26 T cell receptor beta chains given below trace back to one sample, sequenced in a study of CD8 T cells in Susac syndrome. An input of about 0.5 to 1 ug of RNA was subjected to reverse transcription using random hexamers. TCRdb called the immunoSEQ multiplex PCR reads again in MiXCR, with one record for every CDR3 protein. Here the sample spans around 62,000 distinct CDR3 sequences, more than 80% being singletons. Source material: CD8+ T cells from PBMCs. The receptors originated from a human donor in good health.

This chain connects TRBV27 to TRBJ2-5; D is unresolved. V gave up 0 bases and J gave up 5 bases, with 13 bases separating them. The CDR3 totals 15 residues. Germline CDR1 is MNHEY and CDR2 is SMNVEV (reference sequence). The CDR3 loop is CASSLSGLVGETQYF. In DNA, the CDR3 is TGTGCCAGCAGTTTATCGGGATTAGTTGGCGAGACCCAGTACTTC.

The chain recombines TRBV7-6 with TRBJ2-5; 13 nucleotides align to TRBD2. Germline assignment: CDR1 SGHVS and CDR2 FNYEAQ. After removal of 5 bases from V and 1 base from J, the junction contained 10 bases not matched to a gene. The length of the CDR3 is 18 residues. In nucleotides, the CDR3 is TGTGCCAGCAGCCCCGGACTAGCGGGGGCTGAAGGCCAAGAGACCCAGTACTTC. This encodes CASSPGLAGAEGQETQYF. Variable domain in full (rest from reference TRBV7-6 and TRBJ2-5): GAGVSQSPRYKVTKRGQDVALRCDPISGHVSLYWYRQALGQGPEFLTYFNYEAQQDKSGLPNDRFSAERPEGSISTLTIQRTEQRDSAMYRCASSPGLAGAEGQETQYFGPGTRLLVL.

This chain uses TRBV5-5 with TRBJ1-2; TRBD1 might be the D (6 bases). CDR1 and CDR2 (germline): SGHKS, YYEKEE (reference sequence). The CDR3 runs to 15 residues. Trimming pared 4 bases from V and 3 bases from J, leaving 16 bases between. CDR3 amino acids: CASSIRTESHYGYTF. DNA of the CDR3: TGTGCCAGCAGCATACGGACAGAGTCTCACTATGGCTACACCTTC.

The chain uses TRBV5-1 and TRBJ1-1; no clear D gene. Germline CDR1 and CDR2: SGHRS and YFSETQ. The CDR3 is 14 residues long. The ends were cut back, 0 bases at V and 1 base at J, with 7 bases in the middle. This chain's CDR3 is CASSLGRSNTEAFF. In DNA, the CDR3 is TGCGCCAGCAGCTTGGGGCGGTCGAACACTGAAGCTTTCTTT.

The chain employs TRBV5-1 and TRBJ2-7; no definite D call. Germline lookup yields CDR1 SGHRS and CDR2 YFSETQ. The CDR3 extends over 18 amino acids. Trimming took 4 bases from V and 2 from J, leaving 25 bases between them. This chain's CDR3 is CASSGKPGPHLPPYEQYF. The DNA for the CDR3 is TGCGCCAGCAGCGGCAAGCCTGGGCCTCACCTACCGCCCTACGAGCAGTACTTC.

This rearrangement joins TRBV11-1 to TRBJ2-3; D is perhaps TRBD1 (6 bases). The length of the CDR3 is 19 residues. Germline V gene data show CDR1 as SGHAT and CDR2 as FQDESV (reference sequence). V was pared by 2 bases and J by 4 bases, with 25 bases between. CDR3 protein: CASSLIAVGNTGFADTQYF. As DNA, the CDR3 is TGTGCCAGCAGCTTAATCGCGGTTGGGAATACAGGGTTCGCAGATACGCAGTATTTT.

The gene calls are TRBV19 and TRBJ2-1, with TRBD2 matching 7 bases. V gave up 2 bases and J gave up 0 bases; unmatched junction bases: 7. The germline V gene has CDR1 LNHDA and CDR2 SQIVND (reference sequence). CDR3 size: 17 residues. CDR3 coding DNA: TGTGCCAGTAGTATATCCCCTAGCGGATTCTCCTACAATGAGCAGTTCTTC. This sequence encodes CASSISPSGFSYNEQFF.

The chain joins TRBV13 to TRBJ2-3; the D gene could be TRBD1 or TRBD2 (5 bases each). The germline gives CDR1 PRHDT, CDR2 FYEKMQ (reference sequence). This CDR3 comprises 15 residues. V lost 5 bases to trimming and J lost 6 bases, with 18 bases between them. The CDR3 loop reads CASSADSSGSDTQYF. The CDR3 DNA reads TGTGCCAGCAGCGCGGACTCCTCAGGGTCGGATACGCAGTATTTT.

J is TRBJ2-4 and V is TRBV11-2, with D maybe TRBD1 (6 bases). CDR1 is SGHAT and CDR2 is FQNNGV in the germline V gene. This CDR3 contains 15 residues. Trimming removed 4 bases from V and 2 bases from J, with 12 bases in between. In nucleotides, the CDR3 is TGTGCCAGCAGCTCCAAGGACAGAACCAAAAACATTCAGTACTTC. Translated, it gives CASSSKDRTKNIQYF.

Note on this clonotype: One junction end disagrees with the germline gene, perhaps due to a read error. The chain joins TRBV12-3 or TRBV12-4 to TRBJ2-7; D might be TRBD1 (5 bases). The CDR3 is 12 residues long. The chain's CDR3 is CASSFDSYVTDF. CDR3 DNA sequence: TGTGCCAGCAGTTTCGATTCCTACGTGACAGACTTC.

This clonotype was picked up one time. The chain uses TRBV27 and TRBJ2-7; D unresolved. The CDR3 consists of 12 residues. The ends were cut back, 4 bases at V and 6 bases at J, with 10 bases in the middle. The germline CDR1 and CDR2 sequences are MNHEY and SMNVEV (reference sequence). The CDR3 DNA reads TGTGCCAGCAGTTCTCTATTCGGCGAGCAGTACTTC. It is translated as CASSSLFGEQYF.

The chain couples TRBV29-1 to TRBJ2-3, with D maybe TRBD2 (6 bases). CDR1 and CDR2 from the germline V gene are SQVTM and ANQGSEA. Between the trimmed V and J ends, which lost 6 bases and 5 bases, there was a span of 21 bases. This CDR3 has 15 residues. CDR3 nucleotide sequence: TGCAGCGTAGACCTCTGGGGGGACGTGGGAGATACGCAGTATTTT. This translates into CSVDLWGDVGDTQYF.

The rearrangement uses TRBV28 and TRBJ2-1; D unresolved. The germline V gene encodes CDR1 MDHEN and CDR2 SYDVKM. This CDR3 has 15 amino acids. V was clipped by 2 bases and J by 6 bases, with 14 bases between them. The CDR3 nucleotides read TGTGCCAGCAGTTTAGGTGTCCTAATCGGCAATGAGCAGTTCTTC. This codes for CASSLGVLIGNEQFF.

This clonotype showed up just once. The J gene is TRBJ2-2, the V gene TRBV10-3; the D is unclear. The V end lost 3 bases, the J end lost 2 bases, and 13 bases lay between the germline ends. Per the germline V gene, CDR1 is ENHRY and CDR2 is SYGVKD. The CDR3 contains 16 residues. The CDR3 region has the DNA TGTGCCATCAGTGACAGACGACGGTTAAACACCGGGGAGCTGTTTTTT. Its translation: CAISDRRRLNTGELFF.

The gene calls are TRBV11-2 and TRBJ2-3; TRBD2 agrees at 12 bases. The V and J ends lost 5 bases and 2 bases, in that order; junction bases with no gene match: 5. CDR1 is SGHAT and CDR2 is FQNNGV in the germline V gene. The CDR3 extends over 16 amino acids. The CDR3 region has the DNA TGTGCCAGCAGCCAAGGACTAGCGGGGTCCACAGATACGCAGTATTTT. Its protein is CASSQGLAGSTDTQYF.

CDR3 amino acids: CASRIGTSGGGVDTGELFF. CDR3 in DNA: TGTGCCAGCAGGATTGGGACTAGCGGGGGGGGCGTGGACACCGGGGAGCTGTTTTTT. The chain carries TRBV27 and TRBJ2-2, with 16 nucleotides matching TRBD2. Per germline, CDR1 MNHEY and CDR2 SMNVEV (reference sequence). V was clipped by 6 bases and J by 3 bases; unmatched bases: 10. This CDR3 spans 19 amino acids.

The chain joins TRBV25-1 to TRBJ2-5; a weak D match, TRBD1 (6 bases). This CDR3 region has 12 residues. V dropped 4 bases and J dropped 7 bases, with 10 bases sitting between them. The germline V gene has CDR1 MGHDK and CDR2 SYGVNS. The CDR3 DNA is TGTGCCAGCAGTGGGGGGCTAAGGACCCAGTACTTC. Its translation is CASSGGLRTQYF.

This chain uses TRBV12-3 or TRBV12-4 with TRBJ2-2; 7 bases align to TRBD2. The CDR3 is made up of 15 amino acids. V shed 6 bases and J 4 bases; nucleotides not matched to a gene: 8. CDR3 residues: CASRPGGSSTGELFF. CDR3 nucleotide sequence: TGTGCCAGCAGACCCGGGGGGTCAAGCACCGGGGAGCTGTTTTTT.

The J gene is TRBJ2-5, the V gene TRBV11-2; D ambiguous. Looked up from germline, CDR1 is SGHAT and CDR2 is FQNNGV. V gave up 3 bases and J gave up 2 bases, with 10 bases separating them. The CDR3 runs 14 residues. CDR3 coding DNA: TGTGCCAGCAGCTTCACGATTCTACAAGAGACCCAGTACTTC. Protein: CASSFTILQETQYF.

The chain uses TRBV7-9 and TRBJ2-7; 7 bases agree with TRBD1. Trimming took 5 bases from V and 5 from J; bases not matched to a gene: 6. The germline V gene has CDR1 SEHNR and CDR2 FQNEAQ (reference sequence). This CDR3 comprises 13 residues. The CDR3 loop reads CASSHIGTDEQYF. In DNA form, the CDR3 reads TGTGCCAGCAGCCATATCGGGACAGACGAGCAGTACTTC.

This clonotype has just one count. The chain joins TRBV4-3 to TRBJ1-2; no reliable D call. The V gene lost 0 bases and the J gene lost 4 bases, with 12 bases spanning the gap. The germline V gene has CDR1 LGHNA and CDR2 YSLEER. The CDR3 runs 15 residues. As DNA, the CDR3 is TGCGCCAGCAGCCAAGACAGTATAGGTGGCTATGGCTACACCTTC. This encodes CASSQDSIGGYGYTF.

This CDR3 reads CATGAHSTSGYTDTQYF. In nucleotides, the CDR3 is TGTGCCACCGGAGCCCATTCGACATCGGGTTACACAGATACGCAGTATTTT. The chain is built from TRBV24-1 and TRBJ2-3; D gene ambiguous. V gave up 9 bases and J gave up 2 bases, with 23 bases separating them. The V gene's germline CDR1 is KGHDR and CDR2 SFDVKD. The CDR3 has 17 residues.

The chain combines TRBV2 with TRBJ1-4; 9 positions agree with TRBD1. The CDR3 length is 17 residues. V was pared by 8 bases and J by 3 bases, with 13 bases of the junction left unmatched. Germline loops: CDR1 SNHLY, CDR2 FYNNEI. CDR3 DNA: TGTGCCAGCCGCAAACCGACAGGGGGATCGGCTAATGAAAAACTGTTTTTT. Translating it yields CASRKPTGGSANEKLFF.

The chain couples TRBV15 to TRBJ2-3; TRBD2 might be the D (5 bases). CDR3 length: 14 residues. The germline V gene has CDR1 LNHNV and CDR2 YYDKDF (reference sequence). Trimming removed 5 bases at V and 6 bases at J, with 15 bases between. CDR3 in DNA: TGTGCCACCAGCGGGCCGGGAAGTGTTGATACGCAGTATTTT. This translates into CATSGPGSVDTQYF.

The rearrangement links TRBV4-1 to TRBJ2-1; possibly TRBD1 or TRBD2 for D (5 bases each). V was trimmed by 2 bases and J by 10 bases, leaving 9 bases between them. Germline V CDR1 and CDR2: MGHRA, YSYEKL. This CDR3 spans 12 amino acids. This chain's CDR3 is CASSQFGTEQFF. In nucleotides, the CDR3 is TGCGCCAGCAGCCAATTTGGGACGGAGCAGTTCTTC.

The chain employs TRBV2 and TRBJ1-2; the D gene is possibly TRBD1 (6 bases). The CDR3 contains 16 residues. Trimming stripped 9 bases from V and 8 bases from J, with 28 bases between. CDR1 and CDR2 (germline): SNHLY, FYNNEI. The CDR3 spells CARADHREGMLEGYTF. The CDR3 DNA sequence: TGTGCCAGGGCTGACCACAGGGAGGGCATGCTGGAAGGCTACACCTTC.